This T cell receptor (beta chain) was observed in a study of radiotherapy plus CTLA-4 blockade in lung cancer. Study context: In roughly 19% of patients, objective responses were seen; 31% had disease control. General observations from the study: Strongest reported response predictors: early blood clone changes and post-radiation interferon-beta. In blood, TCR clones derived from the tumor expanded after radiotherapy plus ipilimumab.

Lung cancer patients with chemo-refractory metastatic non-small-cell disease were given focal radiation plus CTLA-4 blockade with ipilimumab. The trim removed 0 bases at V and 6 bases at J, leaving 1 base unmatched. The germline CDR1 and CDR2 sequences are MRHNA and SNTAGT. The CDR3 is 15 residues long. Ten or more counts support this clone. The antigen is not known. Profiling relied on immunoSEQ multiplex PCR, and the TCRdb table lists in-frame clones only, not all of them. Counted here are 110,000 or so clones, about 83% occurring once; the ten biggest clones make up roughly 5%. The clonotype originates from a human donor with non-small cell lung cancer who had a partial response to radiotherapy plus ipilimumab. The sample here was peripheral blood, taken from a patient treated with radiotherapy plus ipilimumab. The rearrangement uses TRBV6-4 and TRBJ2-2; 10 bases match TRBD2. The CDR3 region is CASSDSGLAAGELFF. DNA of the CDR3: TGTGCCAGCAGTGACTCTGGACTAGCGGCCGGGGAGCTGTTTTTT.